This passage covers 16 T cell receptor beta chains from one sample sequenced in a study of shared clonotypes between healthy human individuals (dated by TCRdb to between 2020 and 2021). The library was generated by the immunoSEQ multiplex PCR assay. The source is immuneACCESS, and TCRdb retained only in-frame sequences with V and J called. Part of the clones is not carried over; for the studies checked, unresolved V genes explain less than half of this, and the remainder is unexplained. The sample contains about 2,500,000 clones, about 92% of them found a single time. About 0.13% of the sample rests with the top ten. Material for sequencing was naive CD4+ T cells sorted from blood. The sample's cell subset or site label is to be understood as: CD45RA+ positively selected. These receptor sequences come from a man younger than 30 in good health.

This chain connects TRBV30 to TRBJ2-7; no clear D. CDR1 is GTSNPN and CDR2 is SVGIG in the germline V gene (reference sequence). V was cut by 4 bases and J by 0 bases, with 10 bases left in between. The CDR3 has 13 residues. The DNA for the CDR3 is TGTGCCTGGAAAGCTTCCCTCTCCTACGAGCAGTACTTC. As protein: CAWKASLSYEQYF.

CDR3 bases: TGCGCCAGCAGCTTGCCAGGGGTGGCGGCCGGGGAGCTGTTTTTT. Protein product: CASSLPGVAAGELFF. V and J are TRBV5-1 and TRBJ2-2; maybe TRBD1 (6 bases). This CDR3 contains 15 residues. V shed 1 base and J shed 6 bases, with 13 bases lying between them. Germline V CDR1 and CDR2: SGHRS, YFSETQ.

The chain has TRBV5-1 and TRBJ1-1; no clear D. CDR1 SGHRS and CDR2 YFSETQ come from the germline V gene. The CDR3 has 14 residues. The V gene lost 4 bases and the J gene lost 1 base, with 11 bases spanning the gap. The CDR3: CASSEGSGNTEAFF. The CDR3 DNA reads TGCGCCAGCAGCGAAGGGTCGGGGAACACTGAAGCTTTCTTT.

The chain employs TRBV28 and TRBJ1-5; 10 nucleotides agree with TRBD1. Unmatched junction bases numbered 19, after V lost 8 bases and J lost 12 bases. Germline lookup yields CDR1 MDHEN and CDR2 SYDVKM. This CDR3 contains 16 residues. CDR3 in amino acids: CASGLTGTGDRGVQHF. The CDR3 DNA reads TGTGCCAGCGGCCTTACCGGGACAGGGGACCGCGGGGTCCAGCATTTT.

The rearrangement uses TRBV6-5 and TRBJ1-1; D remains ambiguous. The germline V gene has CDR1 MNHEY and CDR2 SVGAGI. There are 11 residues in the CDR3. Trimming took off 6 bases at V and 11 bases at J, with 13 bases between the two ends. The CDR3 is CASSREVRAFF. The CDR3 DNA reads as TGTGCCAGCAGCCGAGAGGTGAGGGCTTTCTTT.

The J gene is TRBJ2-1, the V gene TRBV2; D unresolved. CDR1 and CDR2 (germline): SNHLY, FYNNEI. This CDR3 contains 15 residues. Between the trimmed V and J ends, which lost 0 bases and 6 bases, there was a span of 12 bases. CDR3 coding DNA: TGTGCCAGCAGTGAAGCGCTGGGCGCTCCCAATGAGCAGTTCTTC. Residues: CASSEALGAPNEQFF.

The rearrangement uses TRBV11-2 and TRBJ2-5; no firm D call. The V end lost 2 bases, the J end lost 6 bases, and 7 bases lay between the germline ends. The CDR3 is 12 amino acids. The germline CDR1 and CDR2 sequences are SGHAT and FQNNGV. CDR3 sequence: CASSLKGKTQYF. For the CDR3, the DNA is TGTGCCAGCAGCTTAAAAGGGAAGACCCAGTACTTC. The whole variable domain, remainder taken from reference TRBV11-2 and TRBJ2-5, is EAGVAQSPRYKIIEKRQSVAFWCNPISGHATLYWYQQILGQGPKLLIQFQNNGVVDDSQLPKDRFSAERLKGVDSTLKIQPAKLEDSAVYLCASSLKGKTQYFGPGTRLLVL.

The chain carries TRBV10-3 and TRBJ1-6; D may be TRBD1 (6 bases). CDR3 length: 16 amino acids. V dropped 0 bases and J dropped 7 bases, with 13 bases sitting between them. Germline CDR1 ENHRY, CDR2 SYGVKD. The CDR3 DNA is TGTGCCATCAGTGAGTCGGGGGCACAGGGAAATTCACCCCTCCACTTT. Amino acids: CAISESGAQGNSPLHF.

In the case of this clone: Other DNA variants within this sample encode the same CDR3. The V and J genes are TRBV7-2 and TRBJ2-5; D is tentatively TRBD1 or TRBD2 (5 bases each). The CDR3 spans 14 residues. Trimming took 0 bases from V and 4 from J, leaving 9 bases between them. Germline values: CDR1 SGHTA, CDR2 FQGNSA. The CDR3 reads CASSLAGGRETQYF. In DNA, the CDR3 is TGTGCCAGCAGCTTAGCTGGGGGTCGAGAGACCCAGTACTTC.

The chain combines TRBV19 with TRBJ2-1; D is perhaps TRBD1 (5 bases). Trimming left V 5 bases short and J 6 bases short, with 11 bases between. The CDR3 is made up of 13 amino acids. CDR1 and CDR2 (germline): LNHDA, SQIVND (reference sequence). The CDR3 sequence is CASSAQGGNEQFF. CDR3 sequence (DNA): TGTGCCAGTAGTGCCCAGGGTGGCAATGAGCAGTTCTTC.

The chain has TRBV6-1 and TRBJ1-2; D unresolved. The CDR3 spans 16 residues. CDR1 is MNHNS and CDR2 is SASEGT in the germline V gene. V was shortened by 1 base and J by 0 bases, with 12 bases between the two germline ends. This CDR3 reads CASSEGLRKSNYGYTF. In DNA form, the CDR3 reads TGTGCCAGCAGTGAAGGGCTGAGGAAGTCTAACTATGGCTACACCTTC.

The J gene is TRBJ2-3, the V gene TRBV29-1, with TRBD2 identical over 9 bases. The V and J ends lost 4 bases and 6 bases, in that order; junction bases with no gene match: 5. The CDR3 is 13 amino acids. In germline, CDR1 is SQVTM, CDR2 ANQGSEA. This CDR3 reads CSVGGGAFDTQYF. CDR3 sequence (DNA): TGCAGCGTTGGCGGGGGGGCCTTTGATACGCAGTATTTT.

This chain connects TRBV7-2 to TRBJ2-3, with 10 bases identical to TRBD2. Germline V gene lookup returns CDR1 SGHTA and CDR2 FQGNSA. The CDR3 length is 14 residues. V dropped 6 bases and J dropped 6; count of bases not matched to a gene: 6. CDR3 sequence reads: CASRASGSGDTQYF. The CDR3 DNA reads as TGTGCCAGCAGGGCTAGCGGGAGCGGGGATACGCAGTATTTT. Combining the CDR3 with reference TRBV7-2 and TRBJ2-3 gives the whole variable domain GAGVSQSPSNKVTEKGKDVELRCDPISGHTALYWYRQSLGQGLEFLIYFQGNSAPDKSGLPSDRFSAERTGGSVSTLTIQRTQQEDSAVYLCASRASGSGDTQYFGPGTRLTVL.

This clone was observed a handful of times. CDR3 region: CASSKTGTGGGDNSPLHF. CDR3 nucleotides: TGTGCCAGCAGCAAGACCGGGACAGGGGGCGGTGATAATTCACCCCTCCACTTT. V gene TRBV9 combines with J gene TRBJ1-6; 12 bases align to TRBD1. Looked up from germline, CDR1 is SGDLS and CDR2 is YYNGEE. The V and J ends lost 4 bases and 5 bases, in that order; junction bases with no gene match: 10. The CDR3 is 18 residues long.

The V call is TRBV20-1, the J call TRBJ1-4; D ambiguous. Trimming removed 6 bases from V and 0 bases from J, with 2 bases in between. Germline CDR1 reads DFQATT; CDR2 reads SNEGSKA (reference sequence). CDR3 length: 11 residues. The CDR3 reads CSAPTNEKLFF. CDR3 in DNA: TGCAGTGCCCCAACTAATGAAAAACTGTTTTTT.

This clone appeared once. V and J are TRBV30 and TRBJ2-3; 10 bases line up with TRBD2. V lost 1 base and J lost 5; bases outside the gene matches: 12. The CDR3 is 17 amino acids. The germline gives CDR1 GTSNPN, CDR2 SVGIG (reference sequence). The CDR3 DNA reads TGTGCCTGGAGTGGGGACATGTGGGCTAGCGGGAGAGATACGCAGTATTTT. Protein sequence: CAWSGDMWASGRDTQYF.